The entry that follows covers one TCR beta chain sequence. Its target is not known. This specimen belongs to a study of blood T cells in healthy people across ages. Whole-study context: Per two T cells, about one barcoded beta molecule was captured through template switching. Study findings and constraints: Diversity of TCR beta per million T cells declined in a roughly linear way with age.

A second about 6 to 12 cycle PCR used barcoded and J-beta primers. In TCRdb, the 5' RACE reads were re-called with MiXCR into one record per CDR3 protein. The table has around 1,700,000 distinct CDR3 sequences, about 28% seen once. Isolation yielded PBMCs, at least 7 million per sample, in every case. The clonotype originates from a woman aged 30 to 39 in good health. The specimen sequenced was blood.

The CDR3 DNA sequence: TGCGCCAGCAGGCCCACCTCGGGGGAATACGAGCAGTACTTC. Protein: CASRPTSGEYEQYF. The chain recombines TRBV5-1 with TRBJ2-7; perhaps TRBD2 as D (6 bases). Germline values: CDR1 SGHRS, CDR2 YFSETQ. V lost 5 bases and J 4 bases, leaving 16 bases between the germline ends. The CDR3 covers 14 residues.